This T cell receptor beta chain came from a study of cytomegalovirus exposure and HLA in healthy donors. With respect to this clone: The antigen is not known.

Clones were read by immunoSEQ multiplex PCR, and TCRdb kept only the in-frame ones, dropping some. The sample records 60,000 to 80,000 clones, 85% to 95% being singletons. The donors were part of the 120-subject validation cohort, which stood apart from the roughly 700-subject first cohort. Study-wide points: CMV antigen specificity of a few CMV-associated chains was confirmed in vitro. The study found most TCR sequences rare, yet found some public TCRs in many donors.

Source material: PBMCs. The sequence was obtained from a woman younger than 35 in good health and CMV-seropositive.

As DNA, the CDR3 is TGTGCCAGCAGTCTCGGCAGGGGGCGCGACACTGAAGCTTTCTTT. Translating it yields CASSLGRGRDTEAFF. This chain uses TRBV28 with TRBJ1-1; 8 nucleotides agree with TRBD1. This CDR3 has 15 amino acids. Germline loops: CDR1 MDHEN, CDR2 SYDVKM. The junction had 8 bases not matched to a gene; V was cut back by 5 bases and J by 3 bases. Filled out from reference TRBV28 and TRBJ1-1, the complete variable domain reads DVKVTQSSRYLVKRTGEKVFLECVQDMDHENMFWYRQDPGLGLRLIYFSYDVKMKEKGDIPEGYSVSREKKERFSLILESASTNQTSMYLCASSLGRGRDTEAFFGQGTRLTVV.